This TCR beta chain was sequenced during a study of cytotoxic CD8 clonotypes in ibrutinib-treated CLL (dated by TCRdb to about 2021). Regarding the study in general: The cohort was composed of some ten relapsed/refractory and 15 treatment-naive patients; IGHV unmutated status was identified in 17 patients. Responses were partial in roughly 24 patients and complete in 2; after median approximately 66 months follow-up, some 14 stayed in remission and 12 progressed. Samples at response were collected after a median of 12 months of treatment, with a range of about 6 to 36 months. On average, each sample yielded 255,043 productive templates and 85,000 to 95,000 productive rearrangements. Longitudinal samples were obtainable from about 30% of the 86 participants in the trial. Cryopreserved peripheral blood mononuclear cells were collected before treatment, at response, and at either disease progression or sustained remission. All remission and progressive disease samples were collected while patients were still receiving ibrutinib.

On this clone itself: Its antigen is not yet known. The sample holds no much larger clone one base away, and base qualities are not on file.

The germline V gene provides CDR1 MRHNA and CDR2 SNTAGT. The CDR3 goes from the cysteine to the phenylalanine over 16 residues. The DNA shown is the 48-base CDR3, in frame from base 1. The germline V end is reduced by 5 bases and the J end by 0 bases; junction bases left unmatched: 3. In the paper's terms, the time point label means: about a year on ibrutinib. For TCR beta library preparation, around 2 micrograms of genomic DNA were isolated from cryopreserved PBMCs. Longitudinal blood samples from CLL patients receiving ibrutinib monotherapy were subjected to high-throughput TCR beta sequencing. The patients took part in an open-label, single-center phase 2 trial of ibrutinib monotherapy. Results the study describes overall, beyond this receptor: Public clonotypes were found to be uncommon and were observed to contract or remain stable during treatment; the increase in clonality was shown to reflect expansion of private clonotypes at ibrutinib response. At baseline, clonality was higher than in age-matched healthy donors and showed a strong correlation with circulating CD8+ T-cell counts. At ibrutinib response clonality went up, during sustained remission it held steady, and at progression it dropped back toward baseline. Sampling times were not matched between patients in sustained remission and patients whose disease was progressing, and lymph node repertoires were not examined.

The goal of deep resolution MiSeq sequencing was a depth between 1 in 1 million and 1 in 200,000 T cells, and coverage averaged 10x per clonotype. TCR beta libraries were generated with the immunoSEQ hsTCRB Kit. The authors' pipeline ran thus. Data were analyzed with ImmunoSEQ Data Assistant and ImmunoSEQ Analyzer, with V, D and J genes assigned per IMGT definitions. Clonality was computed as one minus normalized Shannon entropy of productive rearrangement frequencies, ranging from 0 to 1. Only overrepresented clonotypes making up at least 0.05% of each patient's repertoire were included in the public clonotype analysis. Around 14 repertoires from age-matched healthy donors, obtained from immuneACCESS, served as clonality controls. TCRdb re-hosts the immuneACCESS table, in-frame sequences only. Its copies lack some clones; in the studies checked, an unresolved V gene accounts for under half of them, and the cause for the rest is not known. That table gives V, J and clone size, and the DNA gave D and trimming. For this sample the table gives tens of thousands of clones, of which over 60% were detected only once. Clones ranked in the top ten supply 13% of the sample.

The input for sequencing was PBMCs, taken after 12 months of ibrutinib treatment. The V and J segments used are TRBV6-4 and TRBJ2-6; 8 central nucleotides agree with TRBD2. The source is a human donor with chronic lymphocytic leukemia. The CDR3 reads CASSPGGSSGANVLTF. The DNA sequence follows: TGTGCCAGCAGTCCGGGAGGGTCCTCTGGGGCCAACGTCCTGACTTTC.